Following are 23 T cell receptor beta chains from one sample sequenced in a study of blood T cell repertoires in COVID-19. Using immunoSEQ multiplex PCR, the repertoire was profiled, and TCRdb retains in-frame clones only, with some absent. The repertoire holds about 44,000 clones, with roughly nine tenths as singletons. The source material was peripheral blood. Receptor source: a man in his sixties or seventies with active COVID-19.

This chain links TRBV19 with TRBJ1-4, with TRBD1 identical over 10 bases. The V segment lost 10 bases and the J segment 8 bases; nucleotides outside the gene matches: 7. In germline, CDR1 is LNHDA, CDR2 SQIVND (reference sequence). The CDR3 covers 13 residues. As DNA, the CDR3 is TGTGCCACCTCCGGGACAGGGGACGAAAAACTGTTTTTT. Translating it yields CATSGTGDEKLFF.

The chain combines TRBV24-1 with TRBJ2-7; 14 nucleotides line up with TRBD2. Germline CDR1 reads KGHDR; CDR2 reads SFDVKD. The CDR3 length is 19 residues. V dropped 2 bases and J dropped 6; count of bases not matched to a gene: 14. In DNA form, the CDR3 reads TGTGCCACCAGTGATTCCGGGACAGGGGGGACTAGCGGGGGAGGCGAGCAGTACTTC. This translates into CATSDSGTGGTSGGGEQYF.

The chain combines TRBV5-6 with TRBJ1-4; TRBD1 matches 8 bases. The CDR3 runs to 15 residues. Germline V gene sequence: CDR1 SGHDT, CDR2 YYEEEE. After removal of 1 base from V and 4 bases from J, the junction contained 3 bases not matched to a gene. The CDR3 loop is CASSLQGAGNEKLFF. Written as DNA, the CDR3 is TGTGCCAGCAGCTTGCAGGGGGCGGGTAATGAAAAACTGTTTTTT.

This clone was seen a few times. This rearrangement joins TRBV4-1 to TRBJ1-6, with 7 bases aligning to TRBD1. Germline values: CDR1 MGHRA, CDR2 YSYEKL. V lost 5 bases, J lost 7 bases, and 2 bases stayed unmatched. The length of the CDR3 is 13 residues. CDR3 sequence: CASSTGENSPLHF. CDR3 in DNA: TGCGCCAGCAGCACAGGGGAAAATTCACCCCTCCACTTT.

This clone was observed once. The chain carries TRBV29-1 and TRBJ2-7, with D perhaps matching TRBD1 (5 bases). The germline V and J ends were trimmed by 5 bases and 2 bases, with 13 bases remaining between them. Per the germline V gene, CDR1 is SQVTM and CDR2 is ANQGSEA. The CDR3 consists of 13 residues. The DNA for the CDR3 is TGCAGCGTTTCGGCAGGGTATACCTACGAGCAGTACTTC. Amino acid sequence: CSVSAGYTYEQYF.

V usage is TRBV2 and J usage is TRBJ2-2; 9 bases match TRBD1. J gave up 4 bases and V 5 bases, and 5 bases lay outside the gene matches. The CDR3 extends over 15 amino acids. Germline values: CDR1 SNHLY, CDR2 FYNNEI. CDR3 DNA sequence: TGTGCCAGCAGTCTACAGGGGGCGGGCACCGGGGAGCTGTTTTTT. Its protein is CASSLQGAGTGELFF.

The chain recombines TRBV5-6 with TRBJ2-1; a possible D gene is TRBD1 (6 bases). The V end was cut by 4 bases, the J end by 2 bases, with 13 bases between. This CDR3 region has 15 residues. CDR1 SGHDT and CDR2 YYEEEE come from the germline V gene. The CDR3, as DNA: TGTGCCAGCAGCCGTAACAGGGCTACCTACAATGAGCAGTTCTTC. Amino acids: CASSRNRATYNEQFF.

The rearrangement uses TRBV11-1 and TRBJ2-1, with D unresolved. V shed 5 bases and J shed 6 bases, with 11 bases lying between them. Germline V gene sequence: CDR1 SGHAT, CDR2 FQDESV (reference sequence). The CDR3 loop spans 13 amino acids. The CDR3 nucleotides are TGTGCCAGCAGCCCTACTGGGCCCAATGAGCAGTTCTTC. It encodes CASSPTGPNEQFF.

The rearrangement uses TRBV27 and TRBJ1-1, with D perhaps matching TRBD1 (6 bases). CDR1 and CDR2 (germline): MNHEY, SMNVEV (reference sequence). The CDR3 is 13 amino acids. The V end was cut by 6 bases, the J end by 0 bases, with 8 bases between. The CDR3 spells CASRQGMNTEAFF. The DNA of the CDR3 is TGTGCCAGCAGGCAGGGGATGAACACTGAAGCTTTCTTT.

This rearrangement joins TRBV12-3 or TRBV12-4 to TRBJ1-1; 7 nucleotides align to TRBD1. This CDR3 is 12 amino acids long. V lost 3 bases and J lost 8; bases outside the gene matches: 3. CDR3 nucleotides: TGTGCCAGCAGTTTTTACAGGGGCGAAGCTTTCTTT. As protein: CASSFYRGEAFF.

The chain is built from TRBV5-1 and TRBJ2-5, with 7 nucleotides matching TRBD1. Trimming took 7 bases from V and 1 from J; bases not matched to a gene: 10. Germline V lookup: CDR1 SGHRS, CDR2 YFSETQ. This CDR3 is built from 15 residues. CDR3 coding DNA: TGCGCCAGCCCCCCCTTCGGGACAGTCCAAGAGACCCAGTACTTC. This gives the protein CASPPFGTVQETQYF.

The rearrangement uses TRBV6-5 and TRBJ2-5; TRBD2 matches 9 bases. The germline V gene has CDR1 MNHEY and CDR2 SVGAGI. The CDR3 loop spans 16 amino acids. V gave up 0 bases and J gave up 7 bases; unmatched junction bases: 9. This CDR3 reads CASSYSLAGSLRTQYF. CDR3 in DNA: TGTGCCAGCAGTTACTCGCTAGCGGGATCCCTGAGGACCCAGTACTTC.

J is TRBJ2-1 and V is TRBV11-3, with D tentatively TRBD2 (5 bases). Trimming removed 8 bases from V and 7 bases from J, with 12 bases in between. This CDR3 has 12 residues. Germline V gene data show CDR1 as SGHNT and CDR2 as YENEEA. Here the CDR3 reads CASGRSRNEQFF. The CDR3 coding sequence is TGTGCCAGCGGGAGATCAAGGAATGAGCAGTTCTTC.

V is TRBV18 and J is TRBJ2-7; D possibly corresponds to TRBD2 (5 bases). The V gene lost 3 bases and the J gene lost 0 bases, with 9 bases spanning the gap. The CDR3 sequence is 14 residues long. Germline V gives CDR1 KGHSH, CDR2 LQKENI. The CDR3 region is CASSPVGSSYEQYF. CDR3 coding DNA: TGTGCCAGCTCACCGGTGGGGAGCTCCTACGAGCAGTACTTC.

Points on this clone: One end of the junction does not line up with germline, which may come from a read error. V is TRBV5-4 and J is TRBJ1-1; the match to TRBD1 covers 7 bases. The CDR3 loop spans 12 amino acids. Germline V CDR1 and CDR2: SGHNT, YYREEE (reference sequence). In DNA form, the CDR3 reads TGTGCCAGCAGCTCAGGGGGGTTTGAACCTTTCTTT. This encodes CASSSGGFEPFF.

The V gene is TRBV19, the J gene TRBJ2-3; D is unresolved. CDR1 LNHDA and CDR2 SQIVND come from the germline V gene (reference sequence). The CDR3 contains 14 residues. Trimming cost V 7 bases and J 0 bases, with 11 bases left between them. Here the CDR3 DNA reads TGTGCCAGTAAGCTATCCGCTAGCACAGATACGCAGTATTTT. Amino acids: CASKLSASTDTQYF.

The chain carries TRBV7-2 and TRBJ2-7; D is possibly TRBD2 (5 bases). The CDR3 totals 15 residues. V was clipped by 3 bases and J by 5 bases, with 17 bases between them. Germline V CDR1 and CDR2: SGHTA, FQGNSA. CDR3 bases: TGTGCCAGCAGCTTTGGCTTATTTAGCGTTAACGAGCAGTACTTC. Residues: CASSFGLFSVNEQYF.

The V call is TRBV14, the J call TRBJ1-1, with D maybe TRBD1 (6 bases). Per germline, CDR1 SGHDN and CDR2 FVKESK. The CDR3 spans 13 residues. Between the trimmed V and J ends, which lost 4 bases and 7 bases, there was a span of 13 bases. CDR3 protein: CASSLNRDSEAFF. The CDR3 DNA sequence: TGTGCCAGCAGCCTAAACAGGGATAGTGAAGCTTTCTTT. Based on the CDR3 plus reference TRBV14 and TRBJ1-1, the full variable domain is EAGVTQFPSHSVIEKGQTVTLRCDPISGHDNLYWYRRVMGKEIKFLLHFVKESKQDESGMPNNRFLAERTGGTYSTLKVQPAELEDSGVYFCASSLNRDSEAFFGQGTRLTVV.

The chain couples TRBV2 to TRBJ1-3; tentative D call: TRBD1 (6 bases). There are 13 residues in the CDR3. V gave up 8 bases and J gave up 2 bases, with 10 bases separating them. CDR1 SNHLY and CDR2 FYNNEI come from the germline V gene. The CDR3 sequence is CASVEGAGNTIYF. CDR3 nucleotide sequence: TGTGCCAGCGTCGAGGGGGCTGGAAACACCATATATTTT.

CDR3 amino acids: CASSLGTSGGSANTGELFF. The DNA for the CDR3 is TGTGCCAGCAGTTTAGGGACTAGCGGGGGTTCAGCGAACACCGGGGAGCTGTTTTTT. The chain links TRBV28 to TRBJ2-2; 14 bases line up with TRBD2. The V and J ends lost 2 bases and 0 bases, in that order; junction bases with no gene match: 5. This CDR3 region has 19 residues. Germline V gives CDR1 MDHEN, CDR2 SYDVKM.

The chain uses TRBV4-1 and TRBJ2-5; D perhaps matches TRBD1 (6 bases). Trimming removed 1 base at V and 2 bases at J, with 14 bases between. Per the germline V gene, CDR1 is MGHRA and CDR2 is YSYEKL. The CDR3 extends over 16 amino acids. CDR3 sequence reads: CASSQGLRTDQETQYF. CDR3 sequence (DNA): TGCGCCAGCAGCCAAGGCCTCAGGACAGATCAAGAGACCCAGTACTTC.

The gene calls are TRBV7-2 and TRBJ2-1; the match to TRBD1 covers 8 bases. Germline V gene data show CDR1 as SGHTA and CDR2 as FQGNSA. This CDR3 contains 14 residues. V shed 1 base, J shed 4 bases, and the junction held 0 bases outside the gene matches. Here the CDR3 reads CASSLGTGYNEQFF. The CDR3 DNA reads TGTGCCAGCAGCTTAGGGACAGGGTACAATGAGCAGTTCTTC.

The chain combines TRBV6-2 or TRBV6-3 with TRBJ1-5; D unclear. Germline lookup yields CDR1 MNHEY and CDR2 SVGEGT. Trimming left V 0 bases short and J 0 bases short, with 12 bases between. The CDR3 contains 17 residues. In DNA, the CDR3 is TGTGCCAGCAGTTACTCATTAGCCTCCTATAGCAATCAGCCCCAGCATTTT. Its protein is CASSYSLASYSNQPQHF.